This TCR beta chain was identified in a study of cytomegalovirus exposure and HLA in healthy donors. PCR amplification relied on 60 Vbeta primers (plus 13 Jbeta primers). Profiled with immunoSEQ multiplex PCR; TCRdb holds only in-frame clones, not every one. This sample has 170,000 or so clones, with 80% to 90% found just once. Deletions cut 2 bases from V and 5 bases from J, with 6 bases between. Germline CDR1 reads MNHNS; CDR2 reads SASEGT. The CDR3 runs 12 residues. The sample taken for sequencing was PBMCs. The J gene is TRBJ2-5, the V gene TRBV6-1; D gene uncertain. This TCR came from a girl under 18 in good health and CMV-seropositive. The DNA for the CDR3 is TGTGCCAGCAGTGAATTCGTGGAGACCCAGTACTTC. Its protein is CASSEFVETQYF.